The 13 T cell receptor beta chains presented below share a single source sample, sequenced in a study of T cells after yellow fever vaccination. TCRdb itself ran the 5' RACE reads through MiXCR, one entry per CDR3 protein. The repertoire consists of around 200,000 distinct CDR3 sequences, with roughly 9.6% occurring once and the leading ten covering about 38%. This specimen consisted of CD8+ T cells sorted from PBMCs, obtained 15 days after the yellow fever booster vaccination. All receptors come from a man in his late teens or twenties who received the YFV17D yellow fever vaccine.

This clonotype has just a few counts. The chain couples TRBV9 to TRBJ2-3; 12 nucleotides match TRBD2. The CDR3 covers 17 residues. Trimming removed 3 bases from V and 3 bases from J; junction bases left unmatched: 8. The germline V gene encodes CDR1 SGDLS and CDR2 YYNGEE. The CDR3 sequence is CASSASQGTSGTDTQYF. DNA of the CDR3: TGTGCCAGCAGCGCCAGCCAGGGGACTAGCGGGACAGATACGCAGTATTTT.

This clonotype was recorded a few times. This chain connects TRBV7-8 to TRBJ2-2, with D uncertain. V gave up 1 base and J gave up 5 bases, with 11 bases separating them. The CDR3 length is 15 residues. Germline values: CDR1 SGHVS, CDR2 FQNEAQ. The CDR3 protein is CASSLDRRITGELFF. CDR3 bases: TGTGCCAGCAGCTTAGATCGGCGGATAACCGGGGAGCTGTTTTTT.

This clonotype was recorded at least ten times. The chain links TRBV12-5 to TRBJ1-1, with D tentatively TRBD1 (6 bases). Germline CDR1 and CDR2: LGHNT and FRNRAP. Deletions cut 5 bases from V and 2 bases from J, with 15 bases between. The CDR3 extends over 15 amino acids. This chain's CDR3 is CASGLHRDLNTEAFF. CDR3 sequence (DNA): TGTGCTAGTGGTCTCCACAGGGATCTAAACACTGAAGCTTTCTTT.

The table lists this clonotype with a few counts. This sequence joins TRBV9 and TRBJ2-2, with 7 positions matching TRBD2. Germline CDR1 SGDLS, CDR2 YYNGEE. This CDR3 comprises 16 residues. Trimming took 4 bases from V and 5 from J; bases not matched to a gene: 11. The CDR3 protein is CASSPPARGSTGELFF. In nucleotides, the CDR3 is TGTGCCAGCAGCCCACCTGCGCGGGGGTCGACCGGGGAGCTGTTTTTT.

This clonotype came up many times. The chain couples TRBV4-3 to TRBJ2-1; a possible D gene is TRBD1 (5 bases). Trimming removed 0 bases at V and 6 bases at J, with 12 bases between. The CDR3 sequence is 15 residues long. Germline assignment: CDR1 LGHNA and CDR2 YSLEER. CDR3 residues: CASSQDGNRLNEQFF. DNA of the CDR3: TGCGCCAGCAGCCAAGACGGAAACAGGCTCAATGAGCAGTTCTTC.

The chain links TRBV27 to TRBJ1-1, with D unclear. The CDR3 runs 11 residues. The germline V gene has CDR1 MNHEY and CDR2 SMNVEV (reference sequence). With 5 bases removed from V and 7 bases from J, the gap between germline ends came to 8 bases. CDR3 sequence (DNA): TGTGCCAGCAGTATGGGATTTGAAGCTTTCTTT. Translation: CASSMGFEAFF.

The V call is TRBV9, the J call TRBJ2-7; the D is unclear. The CDR3 sequence is 16 residues long. Germline assignment: CDR1 SGDLS and CDR2 YYNGEE. Trimming removed 0 bases from V and 2 bases from J, with 15 bases in between. This CDR3 reads CASSVAPSSRPYEQYF. The CDR3 nucleotides are TGTGCCAGCAGCGTAGCCCCGTCTTCCCGGCCCTACGAGCAGTACTTC.

This clonotype was observed a handful of times. This sequence joins TRBV4-2 and TRBJ1-5; D might be TRBD1 (5 bases). This CDR3 is 16 amino acids long. The germline V and J ends were trimmed by 0 bases and 0 bases, with 9 bases remaining between them. The germline V gene encodes CDR1 LGHNA and CDR2 YNFKEQ. For the CDR3, the DNA is TGTGCCAGCAGCCAAGATACCGGGGGTAGCAATCAGCCCCAGCATTTT. Translating it yields CASSQDTGGSNQPQHF.

This clonotype has only a few counts. The V and J genes are TRBV5-5 and TRBJ2-3, with a possible D match to TRBD2 (6 bases). The CDR3 runs 16 residues. Germline loops: CDR1 SGHKS, CDR2 YYEKEE (reference sequence). Trimming removed 2 bases from V and 1 base from J, with 14 bases in between. CDR3: CASSFAGTYGTDTQYF. As DNA, the CDR3 is TGTGCCAGCAGCTTCGCAGGGACTTATGGCACAGATACGCAGTATTTT. Filled out from reference TRBV5-5 and TRBJ2-3, the complete variable domain reads DAGVTQSPTHLIKTRGQQVTLRCSPISGHKSVSWYQQVLGQGPQFIFQYYEKEERGRGNFPDRFSARQFPNYSSELNVNALLLGDSALYLCASSFAGTYGTDTQYFGPGTRLTVL.

This clonotype was found a few times. The chain uses TRBV4-1 and TRBJ2-7; no clear D gene. This CDR3 has 12 amino acids. Between the trimmed V and J ends, which lost 0 bases and 5 bases, there was a span of 5 bases. Germline CDR1 and CDR2: MGHRA and YSYEKL. The CDR3 protein is CASSQEGNEQYF. CDR3 bases: TGCGCCAGCAGCCAAGAGGGAAACGAGCAGTACTTC.

This clonotype appeared once. The chain recombines TRBV7-2 with TRBJ2-7, with D maybe TRBD2 (5 bases). Germline V gene lookup returns CDR1 SGHTA and CDR2 FQGNSA. CDR3 length: 14 residues. Trimming took 5 bases from V and 0 from J, leaving 11 bases between them. The CDR3 region has the DNA TGTGCCAGCAGCGAATTCGGGGTCTCCTACGAGCAGTACTTC. Translated, it gives CASSEFGVSYEQYF.

This clonotype was detected a few times. The chain is built from TRBV7-2 and TRBJ2-7, with 7 bases that match TRBD1. The CDR3 spans 16 residues. Looked up from germline, CDR1 is SGHTA and CDR2 is FQGNSA. V shed 2 bases, J shed 7 bases, and the junction held 14 bases outside the gene matches. CDR3 residues: CASSLNWLGGGYEQYF. The DNA of the CDR3 is TGTGCCAGCAGCTTAAATTGGTTAGGGGGCGGTTATGAGCAGTACTTC.

A few counts support this clonotype. The chain has TRBV7-9 and TRBJ2-4, with 10 nucleotides matching TRBD1. The length of the CDR3 is 17 residues. V lost 5 bases, J lost 1 base, and 8 bases stayed unmatched. Germline V gene sequence: CDR1 SEHNR, CDR2 FQNEAQ (reference sequence). The CDR3 DNA reads TGTGCCAGCAGCCCCTCCTGGACAGGGGGTGCCAAAAACATTCAGTACTTC. It codes for CASSPSWTGGAKNIQYF.